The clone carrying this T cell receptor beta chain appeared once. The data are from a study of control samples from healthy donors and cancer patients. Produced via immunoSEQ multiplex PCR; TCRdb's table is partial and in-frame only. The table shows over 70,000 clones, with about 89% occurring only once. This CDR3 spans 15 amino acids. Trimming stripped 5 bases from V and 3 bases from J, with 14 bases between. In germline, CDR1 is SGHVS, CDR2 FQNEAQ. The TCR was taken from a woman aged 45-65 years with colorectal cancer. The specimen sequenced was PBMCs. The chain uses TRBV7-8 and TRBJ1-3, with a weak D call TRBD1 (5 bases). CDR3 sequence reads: CASSPHGGVGNTIYF. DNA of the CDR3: TGTGCCAGCAGCCCACATGGGGGGGTTGGAAACACCATATATTTT.